Following are 5 T cell receptor beta chains from one sample sequenced in a study of control samples from healthy donors and cancer patients. Produced via immunoSEQ multiplex PCR; TCRdb's table is partial and in-frame only. The repertoire has 78,000 or so clones, about 88% of them found once; the top ten carry 4.5% to 6%. The sample was blood. The receptors shown here come from a woman aged 45-59 years in good health.

The V and J genes are TRBV7-2 and TRBJ2-2; no firm D call. Trimming removed 1 base from V and 0 bases from J, with 9 bases in between. Germline V gene lookup returns CDR1 SGHTA and CDR2 FQGNSA. This CDR3 is built from 16 residues. The CDR3 sequence is CASSLVPVTNTGELFF. CDR3 DNA: TGTGCCAGCAGCTTAGTTCCGGTCACGAACACCGGGGAGCTGTTTTTT.

The chain joins TRBV24-1 to TRBJ1-2, with 11 bases matching TRBD1. The CDR3 is made up of 12 amino acids. With 11 bases clipped from V and 6 bases from J, the junction kept 4 bases outside the gene matches. Germline CDR1 is KGHDR and CDR2 is SFDVKD. The CDR3 spells CAIGQGAHGYTF. As DNA, the CDR3 is TGTGCCATAGGACAGGGGGCTCATGGCTACACCTTC.

This rearrangement joins TRBV10-2 to TRBJ2-3, with no clear D. Per germline, CDR1 WSHSY and CDR2 SAAADI. CDR3 length: 13 amino acids. Trimming removed 5 bases at V and 5 bases at J, with 11 bases between. The DNA for the CDR3 is TGCGCCAGCAGTTTCCAACCTTTAGATACGCAGTATTTT. Protein: CASSFQPLDTQYF.

The genes are TRBV11-2 and TRBJ1-3, with a tentative D call TRBD1 (6 bases). The V gene's germline CDR1 is SGHAT and CDR2 FQNNGV. V was shortened by 3 bases and J by 4 bases, with 10 bases between the two germline ends. The CDR3 is 14 amino acids. The CDR3 sequence is CASSFSGQGNTIYF. The CDR3 DNA reads TGTGCCAGCAGCTTTAGCGGACAGGGAAACACCATATATTTT.

The rearrangement joins TRBV25-1 to TRBJ1-6; TRBD1 is a possible D gene (5 bases). The CDR3 runs to 13 residues. Per the germline V gene, CDR1 is MGHDK and CDR2 is SYGVNS. V lost 7 bases, J lost 5 bases, and 9 bases lay in between. CDR3 sequence: CASKETDNSPLHF. The DNA for the CDR3 is TGTGCCAGCAAAGAGACAGATAATTCACCCCTCCACTTT.